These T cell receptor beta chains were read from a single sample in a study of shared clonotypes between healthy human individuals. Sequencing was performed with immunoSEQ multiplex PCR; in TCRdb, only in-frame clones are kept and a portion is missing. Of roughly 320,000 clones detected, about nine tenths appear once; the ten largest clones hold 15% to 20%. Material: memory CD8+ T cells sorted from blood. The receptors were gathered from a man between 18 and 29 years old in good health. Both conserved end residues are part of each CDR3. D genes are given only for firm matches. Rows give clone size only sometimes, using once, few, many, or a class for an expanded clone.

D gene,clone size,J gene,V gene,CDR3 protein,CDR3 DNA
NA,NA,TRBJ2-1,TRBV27,CASRPGLWSYNEQFF,TGTGCCAGCAGACCAGGGTTGTGGTCCTACAATGAGCAGTTCTTC
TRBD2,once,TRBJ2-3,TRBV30,CAWSYSGSTDTQYF,TGTGCCTGGAGTTATAGCGGGAGCACAGATACGCAGTATTTT
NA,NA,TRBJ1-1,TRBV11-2,CASSFDVGTEAFF,TGTGCCAGCAGCTTCGATGTGGGCACTGAAGCTTTCTTT
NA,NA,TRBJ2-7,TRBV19,CASSIEPSYEQYF,TGTGCCAGTAGTATAGAACCGAGTTACGAGCAGTACTTC
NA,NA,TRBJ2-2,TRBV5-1,CASSLAGANTGELFF,TGCGCCAGCAGCTTGGCAGGGGCGAACACCGGGGAGCTGTTTTTT
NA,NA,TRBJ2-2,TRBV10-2,CASRLQGSAGELFF,TGCGCCAGCAGACTTCAGGGATCTGCCGGGGAGCTGTTTTTT
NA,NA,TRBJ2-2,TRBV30,CAWSDFGTSNTGELFF,TGTGCCTGGAGCGACTTTGGGACATCGAACACCGGGGAGCTGTTTTTT
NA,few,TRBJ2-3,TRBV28,CASTPSGLTDTQYF,TGTGCCAGCACTCCCTCAGGCCTCACAGATACGCAGTATTTT
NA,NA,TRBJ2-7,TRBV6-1,CASRMGHLLEQYF,TGTGCCAGCAGGATGGGCCACCTCCTCGAGCAGTACTTC
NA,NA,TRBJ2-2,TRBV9,CASSGLEGELFF,TGTGCCAGCAGCGGCCTGGAAGGGGAGCTGTTTTTT
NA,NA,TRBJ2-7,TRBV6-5,CASSPVGGSYEQYF,TGTGCCAGCAGTCCGGTAGGGGGGTCGTACGAGCAGTACTTC
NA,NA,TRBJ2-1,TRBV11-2,CASSSQERVTGYNEQFF,TGTGCCAGCAGCTCCCAAGAGAGGGTAACAGGGTACAATGAGCAGTTCTTC
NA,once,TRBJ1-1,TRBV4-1,CASSHRPGDDTEAFF,TGCGCCAGCAGCCACCGACCGGGGGATGACACTGAAGCTTTCTTT
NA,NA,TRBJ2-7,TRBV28,CASSLSAGKLYEQYF,TGTGCCAGCAGTTTATCGGCAGGGAAACTGTACGAGCAGTACTTC
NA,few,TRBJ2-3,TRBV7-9,CASSLRADTQYF,TGTGCCAGCAGCTTAAGAGCGGATACGCAGTATTTT
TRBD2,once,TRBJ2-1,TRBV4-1,CASSQRNPSGAPYNEQFF,TGCGCCAGCAGCCAACGCAACCCTAGCGGGGCCCCCTACAATGAGCAGTTCTTC
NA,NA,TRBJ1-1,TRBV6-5,CASSYRGSTEAFF,TGTGCCAGCAGTTACCGGGGGAGCACTGAAGCTTTCTTT
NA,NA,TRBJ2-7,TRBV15,CATSSSESSYEQYF,TGTGCCACCAGCTCAAGCGAGAGCTCCTACGAGCAGTACTTC
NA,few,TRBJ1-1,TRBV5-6,CASTRYSTEAFF,TGTGCCAGCACCCGGTATAGCACTGAAGCTTTCTTT
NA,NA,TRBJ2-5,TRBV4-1,CASSQAAGFLGETQYF,TGCGCCAGCAGCCAAGCCGCAGGGTTTCTAGGAGAGACCCAGTACTTC
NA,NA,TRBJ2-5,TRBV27,CASSAQVYQETQYF,TGTGCCAGCAGTGCCCAGGTGTACCAAGAGACCCAGTACTTC
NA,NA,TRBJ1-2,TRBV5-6,CASSLATRNYGYTF,TGTGCCAGCAGCTTGGCGACCCGGAACTATGGCTACACCTTC
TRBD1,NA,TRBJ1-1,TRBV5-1,CASSQTGDFTEAFF,TGCGCCAGCAGTCAAACAGGGGATTTCACTGAAGCTTTCTTT
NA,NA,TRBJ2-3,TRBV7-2,CASSLEPPGLQYF,TGTGCCAGCAGTCTCGAGCCCCCGGGACTGCAGTATTTT
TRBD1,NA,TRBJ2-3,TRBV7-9,CASSLAVIGGQGADTQYF,TGTGCCAGCAGCTTAGCGGTCATCGGGGGACAGGGGGCAGATACGCAGTATTTT
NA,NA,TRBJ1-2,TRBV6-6,CASTDSGFYGYTF,TGTGCCAGCACCGACAGTGGCTTCTATGGCTACACCTTC
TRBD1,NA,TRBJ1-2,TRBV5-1,CASSLENRGDGYTF,TGCGCCAGCAGCTTGGAAAACAGGGGCGATGGCTACACCTTC
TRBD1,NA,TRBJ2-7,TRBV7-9,CASSTPGQGYEQYF,TGTGCCAGCAGCACACCGGGACAGGGCTACGAGCAGTACTTC
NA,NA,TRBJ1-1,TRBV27,CASSLAPVGLNTEAFF,TGTGCCAGCAGTTTAGCGCCAGTAGGGTTGAACACTGAAGCTTTCTTT
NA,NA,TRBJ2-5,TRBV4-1,CASSRGIQETQYF,TGCGCCAGCAGCAGGGGGATACAAGAGACCCAGTACTTC
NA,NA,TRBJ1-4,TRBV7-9,CASSPVGPNEKLFF,TGTGCCAGCAGCCCAGTAGGGCCGAATGAAAAACTGTTTTTT
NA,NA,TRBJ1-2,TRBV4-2,CASRLMGGALYGYTF,TGTGCCAGCAGGCTCATGGGGGGCGCTTTGTATGGCTACACCTTC
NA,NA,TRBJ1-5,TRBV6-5,CASTQRGRNNQPQHF,TGTGCCAGCACTCAACGCGGGCGCAACAATCAGCCCCAGCATTTT
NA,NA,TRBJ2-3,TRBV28,CASSLSGGQDTQYF,TGTGCCAGCAGTTTAAGTGGGGGGCAAGATACGCAGTATTTT
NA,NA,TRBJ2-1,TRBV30,CAWSPPVAAYNEQFF,TGTGCCTGGAGTCCCCCCGTGGCGGCCTACAATGAGCAGTTCTTC
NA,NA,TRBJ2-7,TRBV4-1,CASSQVWTESYEQYF,TGCGCCAGCAGCCAGGTTTGGACAGAGTCCTACGAGCAGTACTTC
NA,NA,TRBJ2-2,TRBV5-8,CASSSWFVGDWNTGELFF,TGTGCCAGCAGCTCCTGGTTTGTAGGGGATTGGAACACCGGGGAGCTGTTTTTT